This note documents a single TCR beta chain sequence. The source of the sample is a study of blood T cell repertoires in COVID-19. The method was immunoSEQ multiplex PCR; TCRdb's version includes in-frame clones alone and lacks a portion of them. The data hold more than 200,000 clones, with about nine tenths observed a single time. The source material was peripheral blood. This TCR came from a man aged 45-65 years with COVID-19, enrolled during active disease.

CDR3 loop: CASSVGASRGPYTEAFF. For the CDR3, the DNA is TGTGCCAGCAGCGTAGGGGCCTCGAGGGGGCCCTACACTGAAGCTTTCTTT. This sequence joins TRBV9 and TRBJ1-1, with 7 bases lining up with TRBD1. After removal of 0 bases from V and 3 bases from J, the junction contained 11 bases not matched to a gene. The CDR3 loop spans 17 amino acids. Germline V gene lookup returns CDR1 SGDLS and CDR2 YYNGEE.